This T cell receptor beta chain was identified during a study of blood T cell repertoires in COVID-19. For the study at large: T cells, B-cell-depleted T cells, or PBMCs supplied cDNA or gDNA.

The CDR3 sequence is 14 residues long. Deletions cut 0 bases from V and 6 bases from J, with 9 bases between. The V gene's germline CDR1 is LNHNV and CDR2 YYDKDF (reference sequence). Under the authors' procedure: The authors estimated nucleated cell counts from reference gene primer amplification. Sequencing used immunoSEQ multiplex PCR; TCRdb keeps in-frame clones, though not all of them. V and J calls and clone size are copied from that table; D and trimming were computed from the DNA. The data show around 180,000 clones, 75% to 90% seen once. Input material: peripheral blood. The sequence was collected from a man aged 65 to 85 with active or convalescent COVID-19. V gene TRBV15 combines with J gene TRBJ1-5; perhaps TRBD1 as D (6 bases). The CDR3, as DNA: TGTGCCACCAGCAGAGATCAGGGGCCTCAGCCCCAGCATTTT. It codes for CATSRDQGPQPQHF.